Below are 32 T cell receptor beta chains sequenced from a single sample in a study of graft-versus-host responses after intestinal transplantation. No antigens are known for them. Clones were read by immunoSEQ multiplex PCR, and TCRdb kept only the in-frame ones, dropping some. The table shows about 120,000 clones, with roughly 93% occurring only once. The starting material was unstimulated CD4+ T cells sorted from spleen or lymph node cells, obtained before intestinal transplant. Receptor source: a human donor who received an intestinal transplant.

The rearrangement joins TRBV21-1 to TRBJ1-5. TRBV21-1 is noted as a pseudogene. The CDR3 loop spans 15 amino acids. CDR3: CASSKGPYSNQPQHF. The CDR3 DNA reads as TGTGCCAGCAGCAAAGGACCGTATAGCAATCAGCCCCAGCATTTT.

The gene calls are TRBV29-1 and TRBJ2-3; D is tentatively TRBD1 or TRBD2 (6 bases each). The CDR3 consists of 15 residues. Germline CDR1 SQVTM, CDR2 ANQGSEA. Trimming stripped 0 bases from V and 6 bases from J, with 16 bases between. CDR3 region: CSVEDPGGALDTQYF. As DNA, the CDR3 is TGCAGCGTTGAAGACCCCGGGGGCGCCTTGGATACGCAGTATTTT.

A note on this clone: Other DNA variants within this sample encode the same CDR3. The chain has TRBV5-6 and TRBJ1-2; 7 bases are shared with TRBD1. Germline values: CDR1 SGHDT, CDR2 YYEEEE. With 2 bases clipped from V and 5 bases from J, the junction kept 3 bases outside the gene matches. CDR3 length equals 13 residues. The CDR3 here is CASSLDRVYGYTF. The CDR3, as DNA: TGTGCCAGCAGCTTAGACAGGGTATATGGCTACACCTTC. Full variable domain (outside the CDR3, taken from reference TRBV5-6 and TRBJ1-2): DAGVTQSPTHLIKTRGQQVTLRCSPKSGHDTVSWYQQALGQGPQFIFQYYEEEERQRGNFPDRFSGHQFPNYSSELNVNALLLGDSALYLCASSLDRVYGYTFGSGTRLTVV.

The chain is built from TRBV27 and TRBJ1-2; D gene uncertain. The CDR3 spans 14 residues. In germline, CDR1 is MNHEY, CDR2 SMNVEV (reference sequence). Trimming took 2 bases from V and 7 from J, leaving 14 bases between them. The CDR3 protein is CASSLGPRFSGYTF. In DNA, the CDR3 is TGTGCCAGCAGTTTAGGGCCTAGGTTTTCTGGCTACACCTTC.

The table lists this clone with a count of one. The rearrangement uses TRBV28 and TRBJ1-1; a weak D match, TRBD1 (6 bases). V shed 1 base and J shed 2 bases, with 8 bases lying between them. The CDR3 contains 14 residues. The V gene's germline CDR1 is MDHEN and CDR2 SYDVKM. For the CDR3, the DNA is TGTGCCAGCAGTTTATCAGGGGTTAACACTGAAGCTTTCTTT. Its protein is CASSLSGVNTEAFF.

In this sample, this clone turned up a few times. The chain is built from TRBV7-2 and TRBJ1-3; D uncertain. The germline gives CDR1 SGHTA, CDR2 FQGNSA. The V gene lost 9 bases and the J gene lost 0 bases, with 15 bases spanning the gap. There are 15 residues in the CDR3. The CDR3 here is CASHRRTTSGNTIYF. In nucleotides, the CDR3 is TGTGCCAGTCACCGGAGGACGACCTCTGGAAACACCATATATTTT.

This clone was recorded once. The genes are TRBV5-1 and TRBJ2-2; possible D gene TRBD1, 7 bases. The CDR3 is made up of 14 amino acids. The V end lost 5 bases, the J end lost 3 bases, and 11 bases lay between the germline ends. Germline assignment: CDR1 SGHRS and CDR2 YFSETQ. The CDR3 sequence is CASRGRGDTGELFF. CDR3 nucleotide sequence: TGCGCCAGCAGGGGCAGGGGGGACACCGGGGAGCTGTTTTTT. The full variable domain, its missing parts supplied by reference TRBV5-1 and TRBJ2-2, is KAGVTQTPRYLIKTRGQQVTLSCSPISGHRSVSWYQQTPGQGLQFLFEYFSETQRNKGNFPGRFSGRQFSNSRSEMNVSTLELGDSALYLCASRGRGDTGELFFGEGSRLTVL.

This clone was observed a handful of times. The genes are TRBV21-1 and TRBJ1-5. TRBV21-1 is classified as a pseudogene. The CDR3 totals 14 residues. This chain's CDR3 is CASRDGYSNQPQHF. In DNA form, the CDR3 reads TGTGCCAGCCGGGACGGCTATAGCAATCAGCCCCAGCATTTT.

With respect to this clone: The same CDR3 can be traced to other DNA sequences in this sample. The chain recombines TRBV5-1 with TRBJ1-3; D remains ambiguous. The CDR3 is made up of 13 amino acids. V lost 2 bases and J lost 4, with 7 bases in between. Germline V gene data show CDR1 as SGHRS and CDR2 as YFSETQ. This CDR3 is CASSLYVGNTIYF. CDR3 sequence (DNA): TGCGCCAGCAGCTTATATGTGGGAAACACCATATATTTT. Filled out from reference TRBV5-1 and TRBJ1-3, the complete variable domain reads KAGVTQTPRYLIKTRGQQVTLSCSPISGHRSVSWYQQTPGQGLQFLFEYFSETQRNKGNFPGRFSGRQFSNSRSEMNVSTLELGDSALYLCASSLYVGNTIYFGEGSWLTVV.

A few counts support this clone. The J gene is TRBJ1-4, the V gene TRBV5-1; D not certain. Looked up from germline, CDR1 is SGHRS and CDR2 is YFSETQ. The CDR3 totals 15 residues. V lost 4 bases and J 0 bases, leaving 10 bases between the germline ends. CDR3 region: CASSLKSATNEKLFF. CDR3 in DNA: TGCGCCAGCAGCCTGAAAAGTGCAACTAATGAAAAACTGTTTTTT.

V gene TRBV6-1 combines with J gene TRBJ2-2, with D perhaps given as TRBD1 or TRBD2 (5 bases each). The CDR3 is 14 residues long. Germline V gene lookup returns CDR1 MNHNS and CDR2 SASEGT. The V gene lost 6 bases and the J gene lost 7 bases, with 15 bases spanning the gap. CDR3 region: CASSTGALSGELFF. The CDR3 region has the DNA TGTGCCAGCAGCACCGGGGCCCTCAGCGGGGAGCTGTTTTTT.

This clone was recorded a few times. The CDR3, as DNA: TGTGCCAGCAGCGTAGGGTACCCAGCCTACGAGCAGTACTTC. This translates into CASSVGYPAYEQYF. The chain links TRBV9 to TRBJ2-7; D call uncertain. Trimming cost V 0 bases and J 2 bases, with 9 bases left between them. The CDR3 extends over 14 amino acids. Germline CDR1 reads SGDLS; CDR2 reads YYNGEE.

The CDR3 nucleotides read TGTGCCAGCACCTATGCCGGGACAGGGGGCTATGGCTACACCTTC. Amino acids: CASTYAGTGGYGYTF. The rearrangement links TRBV6-5 to TRBJ1-2, with 11 bases matching TRBD1. Germline V lookup: CDR1 MNHEY, CDR2 SVGAGI. The CDR3 extends over 15 amino acids. The V segment lost 7 bases and the J segment 4 bases; nucleotides outside the gene matches: 8.

The chain employs TRBV4-1 and TRBJ1-1; the D is unclear. V dropped 2 bases and J dropped 4 bases, with 11 bases sitting between them. CDR1 is MGHRA, CDR2 YSYEKL, per germline. CDR3 size: 14 residues. The chain's CDR3 is CASSQFSRGTEAFF. The DNA for the CDR3 is TGCGCCAGCAGCCAATTTTCCCGGGGCACTGAAGCTTTCTTT.

This chain links TRBV7-9 with TRBJ1-2; weak D call: TRBD1 (6 bases). V was pared by 0 bases and J by 7 bases, with 12 bases between. This CDR3 comprises 14 residues. Germline V gene sequence: CDR1 SEHNR, CDR2 FQNEAQ (reference sequence). The CDR3 spells CASSLAGGRGGYTF. CDR3 sequence (DNA): TGTGCCAGCAGCTTAGCGGGGGGGCGCGGTGGCTACACCTTC.

The V call is TRBV5-1, the J call TRBJ2-1; 9 bases map to TRBD1. Germline V gene data show CDR1 as SGHRS and CDR2 as YFSETQ. This CDR3 has 16 residues. Losses at the gene ends were 0 bases for V and 6 bases for J; bases not matched to a gene: 7. CDR3 protein: CASSLADRGDGNEQFF. The CDR3 nucleotides read TGCGCCAGCAGCTTGGCCGACAGGGGGGATGGCAATGAGCAGTTCTTC. Using reference TRBV5-1 and TRBJ2-1 for the parts outside the CDR3, the full variable domain is KAGVTQTPRYLIKTRGQQVTLSCSPISGHRSVSWYQQTPGQGLQFLFEYFSETQRNKGNFPGRFSGRQFSNSRSEMNVSTLELGDSALYLCASSLADRGDGNEQFFGPGTRLTVL.

The rearrangement uses TRBV12-5 and TRBJ1-1; 8 bases map to TRBD1. J gave up 6 bases and V 1 base, and 4 bases lay outside the gene matches. Germline-derived CDR1 and CDR2 are LGHNT and FRNRAP. The CDR3 covers 14 residues. The CDR3 region has the DNA TGTGCTAGTGGTTTGGGGACAGGGTTCTCTGAAGCTTTCTTT. Translation: CASGLGTGFSEAFF.

Turning to this clone: The junction departs from the called germline gene at one end, perhaps through a read error. The V and J genes are TRBV7-7 and TRBJ2-7; 12 bases fit TRBD1. Per the germline V gene, CDR1 is SSHAT and CDR2 is FNYEAQ (reference sequence). This CDR3 contains 14 residues. The CDR3 region has the DNA TGTGCTAGCAGCTTAGGGACAGGGGGCAGCGAGCAGTACTTC. This translates into CASSLGTGGSEQYF. Full variable domain (remainder filled in from reference TRBV7-7 and TRBJ2-7): GAGVSQSPRYKVTKRGQDVTLRCDPISSHATLYWYQQALGQGPEFLTYFNYEAQPDKSGLPSDRFSAERPEGSISTLTIQRTEQRDSAMYRCASSLGTGGSEQYFGPGTRLTVT.

The CDR3 protein is CASSKSQGQEEQYF. The CDR3, as DNA: TGTGCCAGCAGTAAGTCACAGGGGCAGGAGGAGCAGTACTTC. This chain uses TRBV11-3 with TRBJ2-7; 7 bases are shared with TRBD1. Per the germline V gene, CDR1 is SGHNT and CDR2 is YENEEA. The CDR3 is 14 amino acids. Germline trimming cut 6 bases from V and 7 bases from J; bases unmatched to any gene: 12.

This chain connects TRBV28 to TRBJ2-7; D possibly corresponds to TRBD2 (5 bases). The CDR3 consists of 16 residues. Germline V lookup: CDR1 MDHEN, CDR2 SYDVKM. The V gene lost 1 base and the J gene lost 4 bases, with 17 bases spanning the gap. DNA for the CDR3: TGTGCCAGCAGTTTATCGGTAAGGGCTAGCCAATACGAGCAGTACTTC. It is translated as CASSLSVRASQYEQYF.

J is TRBJ1-2 and V is TRBV2, with TRBD1 matching 8 bases. The CDR3 spans 13 residues. Germline assignment: CDR1 SNHLY and CDR2 FYNNEI. Germline trimming cut 6 bases from V and 6 bases from J; bases unmatched to any gene: 6. CDR3 sequence (DNA): TGTGCCAGCAGGGGGACAGGAGATGATGGCTACACCTTC. The encoded protein is CASRGTGDDGYTF.

The gene calls are TRBV11-2 and TRBJ2-7; TRBD1 might be the D (6 bases). The V end was cut by 5 bases, the J end by 3 bases, with 14 bases between. This CDR3 is built from 14 residues. The germline V gene has CDR1 SGHAT and CDR2 FQNNGV. The chain's CDR3 is CASSPTGHSYEQYF. The CDR3 DNA sequence: TGTGCCAGCAGCCCTACGGGACACAGCTACGAGCAGTACTTC.

The J gene is TRBJ2-1, the V gene TRBV4-2, with 7 bases lining up with TRBD1. This CDR3 is built from 13 residues. Germline loops: CDR1 LGHNA, CDR2 YNFKEQ. J lost 8 bases, V lost 3 bases, and 4 bases had no gene match. In DNA, the CDR3 is TGTGCCAGCAGCCACCTAACAGGGGATGAGCAGTTCTTC. Protein: CASSHLTGDEQFF.

The rearrangement links TRBV15 to TRBJ2-3; the D is unclear. The CDR3 loop spans 14 amino acids. CDR1 and CDR2 from the germline V gene are LNHNV and YYDKDF (reference sequence). V gave up 0 bases and J gave up 4 bases, with 8 bases separating them. CDR3: CATSRDVTADTQYF. In DNA, the CDR3 is TGTGCCACCAGCAGAGACGTGACCGCAGATACGCAGTATTTT.

The chain couples TRBV15 to TRBJ2-5, with D possibly being TRBD1 (6 bases). Trimming pared 3 bases from V and 1 base from J, leaving 6 bases between. The CDR3 contains 13 residues. Germline loops: CDR1 LNHNV, CDR2 YYDKDF (reference sequence). The CDR3 sequence: CATSRGAQETQYF. CDR3 DNA: TGTGCCACCAGCAGGGGGGCCCAAGAGACCCAGTACTTC.

The rearrangement uses TRBV6-1 and TRBJ1-2; a weak D match, TRBD1 (6 bases). The CDR3 length is 13 residues. Germline CDR1 MNHNS, CDR2 SASEGT. Trimming removed 2 bases at V and 8 bases at J, with 12 bases between. CDR3 nucleotides: TGTGCCAGCAGTGAATGGCCAGGGGAAGGCTACACCTTC. Translating gives CASSEWPGEGYTF.

V usage is TRBV30 and J usage is TRBJ1-4, with a weak D call TRBD1 (5 bases). The V and J ends lost 3 bases and 0 bases respectively, with 11 bases between them. Germline V gives CDR1 GTSNPN, CDR2 SVGIG (reference sequence). This CDR3 has 15 amino acids. This CDR3 is CAWSQGLATNEKLFF. The CDR3 region has the DNA TGTGCCTGGAGCCAGGGACTAGCAACTAATGAAAAACTGTTTTTT.

V and J are TRBV28 and TRBJ2-7, with 8 bases lining up with TRBD1. J gave up 3 bases and V 5 bases, and 3 bases lay outside the gene matches. CDR1 is MDHEN and CDR2 is SYDVKM in the germline V gene. CDR3 length equals 13 residues. The CDR3 here is CASSPGTGYEQYF. The CDR3 DNA follows: TGTGCCAGCAGTCCCGGGACAGGCTACGAGCAGTACTTC.

This clone was picked up one time. The J gene is TRBJ2-7, the V gene TRBV6-1; no reliable D call. Per the germline V gene, CDR1 is MNHNS and CDR2 is SASEGT. V lost 7 bases to trimming and J lost 0 bases, with 16 bases between them. The CDR3 loop spans 15 amino acids. Here the CDR3 DNA reads TGTGCCAGCATTCCCTCGACGGTCAGCTCCTACGAGCAGTACTTC. Its protein product is CASIPSTVSSYEQYF.

The chain couples TRBV6-1 to TRBJ2-1, with no clear D. V was cut by 5 bases and J by 6 bases, with 5 bases left in between. CDR1 and CDR2 (germline): MNHNS, SASEGT. The CDR3 covers 11 residues. The CDR3: CASSPFNEQFF. The CDR3 DNA is TGTGCCAGCAGTCCCTTCAATGAGCAGTTCTTC.

CDR3 loop: CASSYSGVNTIYF. CDR3 DNA sequence: TGTGCCAGCAGTTACTCAGGGGTGAACACCATATATTTT. The chain uses TRBV6-6 and TRBJ1-3, with D tentatively TRBD1 (5 bases). Per germline, CDR1 MNHNY and CDR2 SVGAGI (reference sequence). The CDR3 totals 13 residues. V was clipped by 0 bases and J by 7 bases, with 7 bases between them.

This chain links TRBV5-4 with TRBJ1-1; TRBD1 might be the D (6 bases). The V gene lost 2 bases and the J gene lost 1 base, with 12 bases spanning the gap. The CDR3 consists of 15 residues. The germline V gene encodes CDR1 SGHNT and CDR2 YYREEE (reference sequence). The CDR3 is CASSLYSRGNTEAFF. CDR3 in DNA: TGTGCCAGCAGCTTATATAGCAGGGGGAACACTGAAGCTTTCTTT. Drawing the rest from reference TRBV5-4 and TRBJ1-1, the complete variable domain is ETGVTQSPTHLIKTRGQQVTLRCSSQSGHNTVSWYQQALGQGPQFIFQYYREEENGRGNFPPRFSGLQFPNYSSELNVNALELDDSALYLCASSLYSRGNTEAFFGQGTRLTVV.